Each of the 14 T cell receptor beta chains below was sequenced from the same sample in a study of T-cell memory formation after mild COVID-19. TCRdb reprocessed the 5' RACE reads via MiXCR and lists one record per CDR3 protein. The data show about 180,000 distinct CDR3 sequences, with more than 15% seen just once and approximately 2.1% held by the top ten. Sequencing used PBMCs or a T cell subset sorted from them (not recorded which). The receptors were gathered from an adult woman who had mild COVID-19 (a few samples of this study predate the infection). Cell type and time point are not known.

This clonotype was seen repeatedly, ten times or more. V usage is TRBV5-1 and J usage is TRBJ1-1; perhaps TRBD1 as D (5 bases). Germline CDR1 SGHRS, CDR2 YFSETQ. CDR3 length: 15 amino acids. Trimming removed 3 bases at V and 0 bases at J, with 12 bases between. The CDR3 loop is CASSSGLAMNTEAFF. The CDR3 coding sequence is TGCGCCAGCAGCTCGGGGCTAGCAATGAACACTGAAGCTTTCTTT.

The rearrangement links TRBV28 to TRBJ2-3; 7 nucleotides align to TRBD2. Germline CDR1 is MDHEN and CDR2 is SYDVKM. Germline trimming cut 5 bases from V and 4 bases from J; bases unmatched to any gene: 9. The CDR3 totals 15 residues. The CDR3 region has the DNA TGTGCCAGCAGTCCGGCGGGAGTTGAGTCAGATACGCAGTATTTT. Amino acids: CASSPAGVESDTQYF.

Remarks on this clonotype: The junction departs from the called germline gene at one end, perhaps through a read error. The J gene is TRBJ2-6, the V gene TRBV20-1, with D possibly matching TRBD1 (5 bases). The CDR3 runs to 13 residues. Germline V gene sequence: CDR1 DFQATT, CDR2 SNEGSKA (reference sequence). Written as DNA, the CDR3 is TGCAGTGCTAGTAGTACTGGGGCCAACGTCCTGACCTTC. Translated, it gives CSASSTGANVLTF.

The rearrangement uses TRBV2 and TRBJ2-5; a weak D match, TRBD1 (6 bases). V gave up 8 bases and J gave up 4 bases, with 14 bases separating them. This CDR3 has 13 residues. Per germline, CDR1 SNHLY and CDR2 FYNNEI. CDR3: CASGLQGSETQYF. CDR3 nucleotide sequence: TGTGCCAGCGGGCTTCAGGGGTCAGAGACCCAGTACTTC.

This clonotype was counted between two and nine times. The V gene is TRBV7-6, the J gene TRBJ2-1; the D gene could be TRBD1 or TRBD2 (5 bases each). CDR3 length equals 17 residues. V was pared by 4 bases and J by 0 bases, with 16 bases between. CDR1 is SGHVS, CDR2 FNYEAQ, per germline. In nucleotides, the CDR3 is TGTGCCAGCAGCTCCCGAGGGACGGCGAGCTCCTACAATGAGCAGTTCTTC. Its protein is CASSSRGTASSYNEQFF.

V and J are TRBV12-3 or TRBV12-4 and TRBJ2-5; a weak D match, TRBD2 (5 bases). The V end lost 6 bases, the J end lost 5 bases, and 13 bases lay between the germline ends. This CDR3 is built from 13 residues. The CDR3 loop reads CASSSTRRETQYF. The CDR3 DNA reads TGTGCCAGCAGCTCCACTAGGAGGGAGACCCAGTACTTC.

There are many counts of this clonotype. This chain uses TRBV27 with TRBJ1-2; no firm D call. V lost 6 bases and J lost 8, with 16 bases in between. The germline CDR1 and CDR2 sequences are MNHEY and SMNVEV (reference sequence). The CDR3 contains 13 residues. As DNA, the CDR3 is TGTGCCAGCAGCCCCACATTCCAGAAGGGCTACACCTTC. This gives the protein CASSPTFQKGYTF.

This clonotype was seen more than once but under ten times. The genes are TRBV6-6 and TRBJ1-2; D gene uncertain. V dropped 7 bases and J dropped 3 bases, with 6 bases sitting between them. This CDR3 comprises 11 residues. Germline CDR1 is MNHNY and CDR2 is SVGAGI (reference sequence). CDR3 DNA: TGTGCCAGCAAGGCCCACTATGGCTACACCTTC. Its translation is CASKAHYGYTF.

DNA of the CDR3: TGTGCCAGCAGGGGCTTCAGGGGAGATTCACCCCTCCACTTT. Encoded protein: CASRGFRGDSPLHF. This sequence joins TRBV25-1 and TRBJ1-6, with D possibly matching TRBD1 (6 bases). The germline V gene encodes CDR1 MGHDK and CDR2 SYGVNS. V dropped 6 bases and J dropped 8 bases, with 14 bases sitting between them. The CDR3 length is 14 residues.

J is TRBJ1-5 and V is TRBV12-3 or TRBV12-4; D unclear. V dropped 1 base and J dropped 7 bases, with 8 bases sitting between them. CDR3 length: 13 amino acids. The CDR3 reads CASSLGFMQPQHF. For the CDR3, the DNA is TGTGCCAGCAGTTTAGGGTTCATGCAGCCCCAGCATTTT.

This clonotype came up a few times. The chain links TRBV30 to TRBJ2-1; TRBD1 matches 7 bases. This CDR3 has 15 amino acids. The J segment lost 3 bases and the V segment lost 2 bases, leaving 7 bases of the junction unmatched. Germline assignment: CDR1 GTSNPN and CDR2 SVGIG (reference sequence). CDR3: CAWSLGQVGYNEQFF. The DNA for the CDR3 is TGTGCCTGGAGTTTAGGACAGGTCGGCTACAATGAGCAGTTCTTC.

The CDR3 is CASSSAGGSYGYTF. In DNA, the CDR3 is TGTGCCAGCAGCTCGGCAGGGGGCAGCTATGGCTACACCTTC. This chain links TRBV11-2 with TRBJ1-2; 8 nucleotides match TRBD1. The CDR3 contains 14 residues. Unmatched junction bases numbered 5, after V lost 4 bases and J lost 4 bases. Germline V gives CDR1 SGHAT, CDR2 FQNNGV.

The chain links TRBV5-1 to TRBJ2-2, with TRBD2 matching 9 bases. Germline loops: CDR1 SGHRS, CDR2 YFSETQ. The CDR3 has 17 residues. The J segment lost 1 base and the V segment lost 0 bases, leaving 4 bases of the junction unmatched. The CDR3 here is CASSLAASGKNTGELFF. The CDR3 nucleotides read TGCGCCAGCAGCTTGGCGGCTAGCGGGAAGAACACCGGGGAGCTGTTTTTT.

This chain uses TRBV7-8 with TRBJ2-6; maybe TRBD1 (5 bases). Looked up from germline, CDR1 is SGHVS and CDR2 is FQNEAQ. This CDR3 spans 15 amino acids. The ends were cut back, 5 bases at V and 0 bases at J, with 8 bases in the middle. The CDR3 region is CASSLTVSGANVLTF. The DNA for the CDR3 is TGTGCCAGCAGCCTGACAGTCTCTGGGGCCAACGTCCTGACTTTC.